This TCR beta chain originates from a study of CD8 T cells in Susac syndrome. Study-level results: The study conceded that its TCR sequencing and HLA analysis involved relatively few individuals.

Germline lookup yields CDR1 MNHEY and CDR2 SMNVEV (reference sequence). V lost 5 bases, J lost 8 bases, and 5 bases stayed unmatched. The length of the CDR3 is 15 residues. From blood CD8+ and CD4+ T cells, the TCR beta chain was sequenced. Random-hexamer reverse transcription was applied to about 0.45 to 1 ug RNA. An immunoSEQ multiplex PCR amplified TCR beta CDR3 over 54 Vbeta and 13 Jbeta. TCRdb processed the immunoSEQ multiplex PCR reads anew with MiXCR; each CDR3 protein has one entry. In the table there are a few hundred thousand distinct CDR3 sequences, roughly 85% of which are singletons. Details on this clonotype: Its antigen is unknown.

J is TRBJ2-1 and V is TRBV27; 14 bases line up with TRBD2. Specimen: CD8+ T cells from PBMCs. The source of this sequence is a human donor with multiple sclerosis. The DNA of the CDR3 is TGTGCCAGCAGTATAACGGGACTAGCGGGAGATGAGCAGTTCTTC. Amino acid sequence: CASSITGLAGDEQFF.